These T cell receptor beta chains were read from a single sample in a study of T cell responses to AZD1222 COVID-19 vaccine. TCRdb keeps only in-frame clones here, not all; method: immunoSEQ multiplex PCR. The table includes roughly 180,000 clones, 85% to 90% detected once. The sequencing used peripheral blood, collected on day 0 of AZD1222 vaccination. The source of these receptors is an adult in good health. Each CDR3 is given with its conserved first and last residue. Each record gives: D gene, V gene, clone size, J gene, CDR3 protein, CDR3 DNA. D genes are given only for firm matches. The size entry is marked missing in some rows and otherwise reads once, few, many or a size class.

d_call: -
v_call: TRBV28
clone_size: -
j_call: TRBJ1-2
cdr3_aa: CASSLSGARGYTF
cdr3_nt: TGTGCCAGCAGTTTGTCAGGGGCGAGGGGCTACACCTTC

d_call: TRBD1
v_call: TRBV5-6
clone_size: -
j_call: TRBJ2-3
cdr3_aa: CASSSDRGGADTQYF
cdr3_nt: TGTGCCAGCAGCTCGGACAGGGGCGGTGCAGATACGCAGTATTTT

d_call: TRBD2
v_call: TRBV10-2
clone_size: -
j_call: TRBJ2-5
cdr3_aa: CASRIAGRVETQYF
cdr3_nt: TGCGCCAGCAGGATAGCGGGACGGGTGGAGACCCAGTACTTC

d_call: -
v_call: TRBV18
clone_size: once
j_call: TRBJ1-2
cdr3_aa: CASSPPQDYGYTF
cdr3_nt: TGTGCCAGCTCACCACCGCAGGACTATGGCTACACCTTC

d_call: TRBD2
v_call: TRBV5-3
clone_size: -
j_call: TRBJ2-7
cdr3_aa: CARSSSGGSGPTYEQYF
cdr3_nt: TGTGCCAGAAGCTCCAGCGGGGGTAGCGGGCCAACCTACGAGCAGTACTTC

d_call: TRBD2
v_call: TRBV27
clone_size: once
j_call: TRBJ2-1
cdr3_aa: CASRTAGAFYNEQFF
cdr3_nt: TGTGCCAGCCGGACCGCGGGAGCTTTTTACAATGAGCAGTTCTTC

d_call: TRBD2
v_call: TRBV4-2
clone_size: once
j_call: TRBJ2-1
cdr3_aa: CASSQGSGLVVEDEQFF
cdr3_nt: TGTGCCAGCAGCCAGGGTTCGGGACTAGTGGTCGAGGATGAGCAGTTCTTC

d_call: -
v_call: TRBV11-3
clone_size: few
j_call: TRBJ2-7
cdr3_aa: CASSFSDNYEQYF
cdr3_nt: TGTGCCAGCAGCTTTTCGGACAATTACGAGCAGTACTTC

d_call: TRBD1
v_call: TRBV5-4
clone_size: -
j_call: TRBJ1-1
cdr3_aa: CASRVTGEGNTEAFF
cdr3_nt: TGTGCCAGCAGGGTGACAGGGGAGGGGAACACTGAAGCTTTCTTT

d_call: -
v_call: TRBV7-8
clone_size: -
j_call: TRBJ2-1
cdr3_aa: CASSLSDRGSSYNEQFF
cdr3_nt: TGTGCCAGCAGCTTGTCCGATAGGGGGAGCTCCTACAATGAGCAGTTCTTC

d_call: -
v_call: TRBV5-1
clone_size: -
j_call: TRBJ2-7
cdr3_aa: CASSSGLLRDSSYEQYF
cdr3_nt: TGCGCCAGCAGCTCTGGGTTGCTCCGGGACTCCTCCTACGAGCAGTACTTC

d_call: -
v_call: TRBV7-9
clone_size: -
j_call: TRBJ1-2
cdr3_aa: CASSLDPYGYTF
cdr3_nt: TGTGCCAGCAGCTTGGACCCCTATGGCTACACCTTC

d_call: TRBD2
v_call: TRBV6-2/TRBV6-3
clone_size: -
j_call: TRBJ2-3
cdr3_aa: CASRPSGDTDTQYF
cdr3_nt: TGTGCCAGCAGGCCTAGCGGAGACACAGATACGCAGTATTTT

d_call: -
v_call: TRBV5-1
clone_size: few
j_call: TRBJ1-1
cdr3_aa: CASSLAGQNTEAFF
cdr3_nt: TGCGCCAGCAGCTTGGCGGGACAGAACACTGAAGCTTTCTTT